What follows are 28 T cell receptor beta chains derived from one specimen sequenced in a study of cytomegalovirus exposure and HLA in healthy donors. This PCR relied on a set of 60 Vbeta primers and 13 Jbeta primers. Produced via immunoSEQ multiplex PCR; TCRdb's table is partial and in-frame only. Of 150,000 to 200,000 clones listed, roughly four fifths are singletons. Sequenced input: PBMCs. The source is a man aged 35 to 55 in good health and CMV-seronegative.

The chain has TRBV7-9 and TRBJ2-2, with a weak D call TRBD1 (6 bases). CDR1 and CDR2 from the germline V gene are SEHNR and FQNEAQ (reference sequence). The CDR3 length is 15 residues. The ends were cut back, 2 bases at V and 7 bases at J, with 14 bases in the middle. CDR3 bases: TGTGCCAGCAGCTTACAGGGGCCTGAGCACGGGGAGCTGTTTTTT. Translation: CASSLQGPEHGELFF.

This clone was recorded once. The chain recombines TRBV7-9 with TRBJ2-2; D is uncertain. Per the germline V gene, CDR1 is SEHNR and CDR2 is FQNEAQ (reference sequence). V lost 1 base, J lost 0 bases, and 6 bases lay in between. This CDR3 has 15 amino acids. The CDR3 DNA follows: TGTGCCAGCAGCTTAGTTAGCCCGAACACCGGGGAGCTGTTTTTT. Translating gives CASSLVSPNTGELFF.

The V gene is TRBV6-5, the J gene TRBJ2-3; D is perhaps TRBD2 (5 bases). V was trimmed by 2 bases and J by 1 base, leaving 10 bases between them. The CDR3 contains 15 residues. Germline CDR1 MNHEY, CDR2 SVGAGI. CDR3 DNA sequence: TGTGCCAGCAGTTACGCGGTGGGAGGCACAGATACGCAGTATTTT. It translates to CASSYAVGGTDTQYF.

J is TRBJ2-3 and V is TRBV6-1, with a weak D call TRBD2 (5 bases). V lost 2 bases to trimming and J lost 0 bases, with 15 bases between them. Germline CDR1 MNHNS, CDR2 SASEGT. The CDR3 contains 17 residues. In nucleotides, the CDR3 is TGTGCCAGCAGTGAATGGGGAGCGGACCCTAGCACAGATACGCAGTATTTT. Amino acid sequence: CASSEWGADPSTDTQYF.

The chain uses TRBV4-2 and TRBJ2-1; the match to TRBD2 covers 7 bases. Germline V CDR1 and CDR2: LGHNA, YNFKEQ. The CDR3 spans 15 residues. Trimming cost V 5 bases and J 8 bases; bases outside gene matches: 12. The CDR3: CASSGSSGASDEQFF. The CDR3 bases are TGTGCCAGCAGCGGCTCTAGCGGCGCTAGCGATGAGCAGTTCTTC.

The chain combines TRBV6-4 with TRBJ2-1, with TRBD2 identical over 7 bases. The junction had 3 bases not matched to a gene; V was cut back by 4 bases and J by 6 bases. CDR3 length: 13 amino acids. Germline loops: CDR1 MRHNA, CDR2 SNTAGT. The CDR3 is CASSGEGVNEQFF. CDR3 sequence (DNA): TGTGCCAGCAGTGGGGAGGGTGTCAATGAGCAGTTCTTC.

The rearrangement joins TRBV30 to TRBJ2-5; D might be TRBD1 (7 bases). This CDR3 spans 17 amino acids. Trimming left V 1 base short and J 4 bases short, with 22 bases between. From germline, CDR1 is GTSNPN and CDR2 SVGIG (reference sequence). CDR3: CAWSEGRTGIGGETQYF. In DNA form, the CDR3 reads TGTGCCTGGAGTGAAGGCAGGACAGGCATCGGGGGAGAGACCCAGTACTTC.

The chain carries TRBV5-6 and TRBJ1-1; the match to TRBD1 covers 9 bases. Trimming at V came to 4 bases and at J to 4 bases, leaving 5 bases not matched to a gene. The CDR3 runs to 14 residues. CDR1 is SGHDT and CDR2 is YYEEEE in the germline V gene. CDR3 nucleotide sequence: TGTGCCAGCAGCGGTGGACAGGGGTCCACTGAAGCTTTCTTT. The encoded protein is CASSGGQGSTEAFF.

V usage is TRBV10-2 and J usage is TRBJ1-2; TRBD1 matches 7 bases. After removal of 4 bases from V and 5 bases from J, the junction contained 10 bases not matched to a gene. CDR3 length equals 15 residues. Germline assignment: CDR1 WSHSY and CDR2 SAAADI. The CDR3 loop is CASSGGPNRGYGYTF. CDR3 nucleotides: TGCGCCAGCAGTGGAGGGCCGAACAGGGGATATGGCTACACCTTC.

This clone was counted between two and nine times. V usage is TRBV7-6 and J usage is TRBJ2-3, with 8 bases matching TRBD2. This CDR3 is built from 19 residues. With 2 bases clipped from V and 4 bases from J, the junction kept 17 bases outside the gene matches. Germline V lookup: CDR1 SGHVS, CDR2 FNYEAQ. CDR3 protein: CASSLNGIGSGRGADTQYF. The CDR3 DNA is TGTGCCAGCAGCTTAAACGGTATTGGGAGCGGGAGAGGCGCAGATACGCAGTATTTT.

As concerns this clone: The identical CDR3 is also encoded by other nucleotide sequences in the sample. The chain links TRBV5-6 to TRBJ2-7, with D possibly matching TRBD1 (6 bases). This CDR3 comprises 15 residues. Deletions cut 7 bases from V and 3 bases from J, with 20 bases between. Germline-derived CDR1 and CDR2 are SGHDT and YYEEEE. The CDR3 protein is CASREWNGRGYEQYF. CDR3 DNA sequence: TGTGCCAGCCGCGAGTGGAACGGCAGGGGCTACGAGCAGTACTTC.

This sequence joins TRBV5-6 and TRBJ2-5; 9 bases map to TRBD2. CDR1 is SGHDT, CDR2 YYEEEE, per germline. V shed 4 bases and J 3 bases; nucleotides not matched to a gene: 7. The CDR3 spans 15 residues. In nucleotides, the CDR3 is TGTGCCAGCAGCGGGCCGGGACTAGCAGAAGAGACCCAGTACTTC. Protein product: CASSGPGLAEETQYF.

CDR3 in DNA: TGTGCTAGTGGTTTGGTACAGAACGGGGAGAGCCTATACAATGAGCAGTTCTTC. Its protein is CASGLVQNGESLYNEQFF. The gene calls are TRBV12-5 and TRBJ2-1; a possible D gene is TRBD2 (5 bases). Per germline, CDR1 LGHNT and CDR2 FRNRAP. The CDR3 is made up of 18 amino acids. The germline V and J ends were trimmed by 0 bases and 4 bases, with 19 bases remaining between them.

The CDR3: CASSLGDRSTEAFF. CDR3 nucleotides: TGTGCCAGCAGCTTGGGCGACAGAAGCACTGAAGCTTTCTTT. This chain links TRBV5-5 with TRBJ1-1, with D possibly being TRBD1 (5 bases). With 0 bases removed from V and 4 bases from J, the gap between germline ends came to 10 bases. This CDR3 spans 14 amino acids. CDR1 SGHKS and CDR2 YYEKEE come from the germline V gene (reference sequence).

The chain uses TRBV6-6 and TRBJ1-1; 7 bases line up with TRBD1. The CDR3 extends over 16 amino acids. V shed 4 bases, J shed 0 bases, and the junction held 8 bases outside the gene matches. From germline, CDR1 is MNHNY and CDR2 SVGAGI (reference sequence). CDR3 residues: CASSLLGTVMNTEAFF. CDR3 bases: TGTGCCAGCAGTTTACTGGGGACAGTTATGAACACTGAAGCTTTCTTT.

This clone was picked up one time. The junction and the germline gene differ at one end; a read error may be behind it. The chain combines TRBV7-3 with TRBJ1-2, with 7 bases identical to TRBD1. CDR1 and CDR2 (germline): SGHTA, FQGTGA. The CDR3 has 12 residues. The CDR3 DNA sequence: TGTTCCAGCAGCTTAACAGGGGATGGCTACACCTTC. Protein: CSSSLTGDGYTF.

The gene calls are TRBV6-1 and TRBJ2-7, with 10 bases fitting TRBD1. Germline CDR1 and CDR2: MNHNS and SASEGT. This CDR3 comprises 14 residues. Germline trimming cut 8 bases from V and 3 bases from J; bases unmatched to any gene: 7. CDR3 protein: CASGDRGRVYEQYV. The CDR3, as DNA: TGTGCCAGCGGCGACAGGGGGCGCGTCTACGAGCAGTACGTC.

This chain joins TRBV6-1 and TRBJ2-1, with 7 nucleotides matching TRBD1. J was trimmed by 6 bases and V by 6 bases; bases with no gene match: 5. The germline CDR1 and CDR2 sequences are MNHNS and SASEGT. The CDR3 is 13 residues long. Here the CDR3 DNA reads TGTGCCAGCAGCCCAGACAGGGTCAATGAGCAGTTCTTC. It translates to CASSPDRVNEQFF.

This clone was seen a few times. The genes are TRBV28 and TRBJ2-5, with 12 bases fitting TRBD2. Unmatched junction bases numbered 3, after V lost 2 bases and J lost 5 bases. CDR3 length: 15 amino acids. The germline V gene encodes CDR1 MDHEN and CDR2 SYDVKM. The CDR3 nucleotides are TGTGCCAGCAGTTTACTAGCGGGAGGGGCGGAGACCCAGTACTTC. Translated: CASSLLAGGAETQYF.

The chain uses TRBV20-1 and TRBJ2-3; D unresolved. Trimming took off 4 bases at V and 6 bases at J, with 8 bases between the two ends. Looked up from germline, CDR1 is DFQATT and CDR2 is SNEGSKA (reference sequence). The CDR3 extends over 11 amino acids. CDR3 DNA: TGCAGTGCTACTGTCCTGGATACGCAGTATTTT. Translated: CSATVLDTQYF.

This clone has a handful of counts. The chain combines TRBV6-6 with TRBJ2-7, with a possible D match to TRBD1 (6 bases). V shed 3 bases and J shed 2 bases, with 17 bases lying between them. The germline V gene has CDR1 MNHNY and CDR2 SVGAGI (reference sequence). The CDR3 consists of 16 residues. CDR3 DNA: TGTGCCAGCAGTTATATTCCCGGCCAGGGGACCTACGAGCAGTACGTC. Translated, it gives CASSYIPGQGTYEQYV.

The rearrangement uses TRBV6-6 and TRBJ2-7; the match to TRBD1 covers 7 bases. The germline V gene has CDR1 MNHNY and CDR2 SVGAGI (reference sequence). J lost 3 bases, V lost 5 bases, and 7 bases had no gene match. This CDR3 comprises 14 residues. The CDR3 nucleotides are TGTGCCAGCAGTGCCCCGGACAGGCACTACGAGCAGTACTTC. Translating gives CASSAPDRHYEQYF.

This clone was counted once. The rearrangement joins TRBV6-5 to TRBJ2-7; possible D gene TRBD2, 5 bases. Germline V gene sequence: CDR1 MNHEY, CDR2 SVGAGI. Trimming shortened V by 2 bases and J by 2 bases, and 7 bases separated the two germline ends. The CDR3 sequence is 13 residues long. CDR3: CASSYGRAYEQYF. The CDR3 coding sequence is TGTGCCAGCAGTTACGGGCGGGCCTACGAGCAGTACTTC.

The rearrangement joins TRBV4-2 to TRBJ1-3; 7 bases map to TRBD1. CDR1 is LGHNA and CDR2 is YNFKEQ in the germline V gene. J was trimmed by 5 bases and V by 1 base; bases with no gene match: 8. CDR3 size: 16 residues. CDR3 nucleotide sequence: TGTGCCAGCAGCCAAGGGGGAGACAGGGTGCGAAACACCATATATTTT. It translates to CASSQGGDRVRNTIYF.

The rearrangement joins TRBV27 to TRBJ1-2, with D perhaps matching TRBD1 (5 bases). This CDR3 has 13 amino acids. The germline CDR1 and CDR2 sequences are MNHEY and SMNVEV (reference sequence). Trimming took 4 bases from V and 4 from J, leaving 10 bases between them. The CDR3 is CASSWGSRYGYTF. CDR3 nucleotide sequence: TGTGCCAGCAGTTGGGGCAGCCGCTATGGCTACACCTTC.

In this sample, this clone turned up once. V and J are TRBV19 and TRBJ2-1; D uncertain. This CDR3 is built from 14 residues. Germline-derived CDR1 and CDR2 are LNHDA and SQIVND (reference sequence). V shed 4 bases and J shed 0 bases, with 7 bases lying between them. The CDR3 loop reads CASSRSSSYNEQFF. The CDR3 DNA follows: TGTGCCAGTAGTAGGAGCAGCTCCTACAATGAGCAGTTCTTC.

The genes are TRBV27 and TRBJ2-7; 7 bases fit TRBD2. V was clipped by 6 bases and J by 1 base; unmatched bases: 21. Germline CDR1 MNHEY, CDR2 SMNVEV (reference sequence). CDR3 length: 19 amino acids. The CDR3 loop reads CASSPTPPWLAAFSYEQYF. CDR3 nucleotide sequence: TGTGCCAGCAGCCCCACCCCCCCGTGGCTAGCGGCCTTTTCCTACGAGCAGTACTTC.

The gene calls are TRBV18 and TRBJ2-3, with 7 bases matching TRBD1. The V segment lost 0 bases and the J segment 0 bases; nucleotides outside the gene matches: 0. The CDR3 length is 15 residues. Germline-derived CDR1 and CDR2 are KGHSH and LQKENI. The CDR3 sequence: CASSPPGQSTDTQYF. Here the CDR3 DNA reads TGTGCCAGCTCACCACCGGGACAGAGCACAGATACGCAGTATTTT.